This TCR beta chain is from a study of response to subunit inactivated influenza vaccine. Study results and limitations: Researchers suggested that each seasonal influenza vaccination recruits few new T cells.

Trimming took 0 bases from V and 1 from J, leaving 11 bases between them. Germline assignment: CDR1 SGHRS and CDR2 YFSETQ. This CDR3 has 15 amino acids. TCRdb ran MiXCR on the RT-PCR reads and lists one entry per CDR3 protein. The sample carries about 650,000 distinct CDR3 sequences, 15% to 19% recorded once. In its sample, this clonotype was seen a few times. Antigen specificity is unknown. The receptor was derived from a man aged 50-60 years who received an inactivated influenza vaccine. J is TRBJ2-7 and V is TRBV5-1; weak D call: TRBD1 (6 bases). The material was PBMCs from blood, obtained 11 to 12 days after vaccination. The CDR3 reads CASSLDAGVSYEQYF. The CDR3 nucleotides are TGCGCCAGCAGCTTGGACGCAGGGGTGTCCTACGAGCAGTACTTC.